In its sample, the clone carrying this TCR beta chain was seen a few times. Its antigen is still unknown. The record originates from a study of cytomegalovirus exposure and HLA in healthy donors. The junction had 3 bases not matched to a gene; V was cut back by 4 bases and J by 4 bases. Germline-derived CDR1 and CDR2 are MNHNS and SASEGT. CDR3 length: 15 residues. Notes on the study in general: Cytomegalovirus association was listed for about 170 TCR beta chains. In a later analysis, first-cohort TCR clusters were found to tend to co-occur in the 100 to 150 validation repertoires. A few chains linked to CMV were shown in vitro to be specific for CMV antigens.

Produced via immunoSEQ multiplex PCR; TCRdb's table is partial and in-frame only. This table has about 130,000 clones, almost 90% appearing once. The chain carries TRBV6-1 and TRBJ2-3; TRBD2 aligns across 12 bases. The TCR originated in a man aged 25-45 years in good health and CMV-seronegative. Sequencing was carried out using PBMCs. The CDR3 protein is CASSALAGGADTQYF. CDR3 DNA: TGTGCCAGCAGTGCTCTAGCGGGAGGGGCAGATACGCAGTATTTT.